A single sample is the source of the 23 T cell receptor beta chains below, sequenced in a study of shared clonotypes between healthy human individuals. The data were produced by immunoSEQ multiplex PCR, yet TCRdb's version contains in-frame clones alone and is incomplete. The sample records more than 2,000,000 clones, more than 85% being singletons. Sequencing was performed on naive CD4+ T cells from PBMCs. As for subset: CD45RA+ positively selected. These receptor sequences come from a man aged 18-30 years in good health. Some clones in this sample may be carry-over from other donors' samples.

The chain is built from TRBV4-1 and TRBJ1-3; D call uncertain. Looked up from germline, CDR1 is MGHRA and CDR2 is YSYEKL. The length of the CDR3 is 19 residues. V lost 3 bases and J lost 0, with 21 bases in between. In DNA, the CDR3 is TGCGCCAGCAGCCAGCTGGTCGTGAGGTGGCCTGTCTCTGGAAACACCATATATTTT. It encodes CASSQLVVRWPVSGNTIYF.

The V call is TRBV27, the J call TRBJ1-2, with D unresolved. The CDR3 loop spans 15 amino acids. V gave up 6 bases and J gave up 0 bases, with 14 bases separating them. The germline gives CDR1 MNHEY, CDR2 SMNVEV (reference sequence). In nucleotides, the CDR3 is TGTGCCAGCAGCGCCGCCCGCTCCGCTAACTATGGCTACACCTTC. It is translated as CASSAARSANYGYTF.

The chain carries TRBV2 and TRBJ2-1; 7 nucleotides align to TRBD2. Germline V gives CDR1 SNHLY, CDR2 FYNNEI. Trimming took 0 bases from V and 5 from J; bases not matched to a gene: 7. The CDR3 extends over 16 amino acids. Written as DNA, the CDR3 is TGTGCCAGCAGTGAAGCGCTCCCGCGGGGGAACAATGAGCAGTTCTTC. Translated, it gives CASSEALPRGNNEQFF.

The chain combines TRBV7-9 with TRBJ2-7; 9 nucleotides align to TRBD1. The CDR3 has 14 amino acids. Germline V gene lookup returns CDR1 SEHNR and CDR2 FQNEAQ (reference sequence). Unmatched junction bases numbered 6, after V lost 5 bases and J lost 4 bases. CDR3 loop: CASSPDRGKYEQYF. Here the CDR3 DNA reads TGTGCCAGCAGCCCCGACAGGGGGAAATACGAGCAGTACTTC. The entire variable domain, with the rest obtained from reference TRBV7-9 and TRBJ2-7, is as follows: DTGVSQNPRHKITKRGQNVTFRCDPISEHNRLYWYRQTLGQGPEFLTYFQNEAQLEKSRLLSDRFSAERPKGSFSTLEIQRTEQGDSAMYLCASSPDRGKYEQYFGPGTRLTVT.

This chain joins TRBV2 and TRBJ1-2, with 10 bases aligning to TRBD1. The CDR3 runs to 16 residues. Trimming cost V 8 bases and J 4 bases; bases outside gene matches: 13. Germline CDR1 and CDR2: SNHLY and FYNNEI. The CDR3 region has the DNA TGTGCCAGCCCAAAGGGACAGGGGAAGAAGGTCTATGGCTACACCTTC. Its protein is CASPKGQGKKVYGYTF. Full variable domain (remainder filled in from reference TRBV2 and TRBJ1-2): EPEVTQTPSHQVTQMGQEVILRCVPISNHLYFYWYRQILGQKVEFLVSFYNNEISEKSEIFDDQFSVERPDGSNFTLKIRSTKLEDSAMYFCASPKGQGKKVYGYTFGSGTRLTVV.

The V and J genes are TRBV19 and TRBJ2-7, with D unclear. From germline, CDR1 is LNHDA and CDR2 SQIVND (reference sequence). The CDR3 extends over 15 amino acids. Deletions cut 1 base from V and 2 bases from J, with 12 bases between. This CDR3 reads CASSIGGGAPYEQYF. The CDR3 nucleotides are TGTGCCAGTAGTATAGGCGGTGGCGCGCCCTACGAGCAGTACTTC.

Note on this clone: This same CDR3 is encoded by further DNA sequences in the sample. This chain's CDR3 is CASSPQGANQPQHF. DNA for the CDR3: TGTGCCAGCTCACCCCAGGGGGCTAATCAGCCCCAGCATTTT. The J gene is TRBJ1-5, the V gene TRBV18; 8 bases match TRBD1. The CDR3 totals 14 residues. CDR1 is KGHSH, CDR2 LQKENI, per germline. V was pared by 3 bases and J by 4 bases, with 2 bases of the junction left unmatched.

The rearrangement links TRBV14 to TRBJ2-1; 9 bases match TRBD2. The CDR3 has 16 residues. The germline CDR1 and CDR2 sequences are SGHDN and FVKESK. Trimming removed 0 bases from V and 5 bases from J; junction bases left unmatched: 5. As DNA, the CDR3 is TGTGCCAGCAGCCAAGATAGGCTAGCGGGGAACAATGAGCAGTTCTTC. It encodes CASSQDRLAGNNEQFF.

This clone was observed once. Other DNA sequences in the sample encode the same CDR3. The CDR3 here is CASSLVAGEGGEQFF. CDR3 DNA: TGCGCCAGCAGCTTGGTTGCGGGAGAGGGGGGTGAGCAGTTCTTC. V and J are TRBV5-1 and TRBJ2-1, with D possibly TRBD2 on 7 matching bases. Germline V gene sequence: CDR1 SGHRS, CDR2 YFSETQ. The CDR3 has 15 amino acids. V was pared by 0 bases and J by 9 bases, with 16 bases between.

This clone was observed a single time. The rearrangement joins TRBV5-1 to TRBJ2-7; D possibly corresponds to TRBD1 (5 bases). Between the trimmed V and J ends, which lost 4 bases and 0 bases, there was a span of 11 bases. The CDR3 runs to 14 residues. Per the germline V gene, CDR1 is SGHRS and CDR2 is YFSETQ. This CDR3 reads CASSLTVPSYEQYF. The CDR3 bases are TGCGCCAGCAGCCTGACAGTGCCCTCCTACGAGCAGTACTTC.

The chain couples TRBV6-6 to TRBJ1-3; D might be TRBD1 (6 bases). V dropped 2 bases and J dropped 3 bases, with 14 bases sitting between them. This CDR3 has 16 amino acids. Germline V gives CDR1 MNHNY, CDR2 SVGAGI (reference sequence). Here the CDR3 reads CASSYTGSGIGNTIYF. CDR3 DNA: TGTGCCAGCAGTTACACAGGGAGCGGTATTGGAAACACCATATATTTT.

The J gene is TRBJ2-2, the V gene TRBV6-1; D perhaps matches TRBD2 (5 bases). Between the trimmed V and J ends, which lost 9 bases and 4 bases, there was a span of 12 bases. This CDR3 is 13 amino acids long. CDR1 and CDR2 (germline): MNHNS, SASEGT. The CDR3 loop reads CASVSSGTGELFF. CDR3 DNA sequence: TGTGCCAGTGTTTCAAGCGGCACCGGGGAGCTGTTTTTT.

This CDR3 is CASSTQGFNYGYTF. The CDR3, as DNA: TGCGCCAGCAGCACACAGGGTTTTAACTATGGCTACACCTTC. This chain uses TRBV5-1 with TRBJ1-2; D might be TRBD1 (6 bases). Germline V gives CDR1 SGHRS, CDR2 YFSETQ. The CDR3 runs to 14 residues. The V gene lost 4 bases and the J gene lost 1 base, with 11 bases spanning the gap.

This chain links TRBV4-2 with TRBJ1-4; possibly TRBD1 for D (5 bases). CDR1 and CDR2 from the germline V gene are LGHNA and YNFKEQ. This CDR3 is 16 amino acids long. V was shortened by 1 base and J by 0 bases, with 9 bases between the two germline ends. The CDR3 protein is CASSQAGAATNEKLFF. DNA of the CDR3: TGTGCCAGCAGCCAAGCCGGGGCTGCAACTAATGAAAAACTGTTTTTT.

Details on this clone: Other DNA sequences within the sample encode an identical CDR3. This sequence joins TRBV10-3 and TRBJ2-5; possibly TRBD2 for D (6 bases). Trimming removed 3 bases from V and 5 bases from J, with 13 bases in between. The CDR3 has 14 amino acids. Germline loops: CDR1 ENHRY, CDR2 SYGVKD. In DNA form, the CDR3 reads TGTGCCATCAGTGAAGGTGGGGCGGGGGAGACCCAGTACTTC. Amino acid sequence: CAISEGGAGETQYF.

This rearrangement joins TRBV10-3 to TRBJ2-3; 9 nucleotides align to TRBD2. Germline CDR1 reads ENHRY; CDR2 reads SYGVKD. J was trimmed by 2 bases and V by 2 bases; bases with no gene match: 2. The CDR3 covers 15 residues. CDR3: CAISEASGITDTQYF. CDR3 DNA sequence: TGTGCCATCAGTGAGGCTAGCGGGATCACAGATACGCAGTATTTT.

This clone has a handful of counts. V gene TRBV29-1 combines with J gene TRBJ1-5, with D unclear. CDR1 is SQVTM, CDR2 ANQGSEA, per germline. V lost 1 base and J lost 0, with 7 bases in between. The CDR3 runs to 14 residues. The CDR3 DNA is TGCAGCGTTGAAGTCGGATATAGCAATCAGCCCCAGCATTTT. This sequence encodes CSVEVGYSNQPQHF. Filled out from reference TRBV29-1 and TRBJ1-5, the complete variable domain reads SAVISQKPSRDICQRGTSLTIQCQVDSQVTMMFWYRQQPGQSLTLIATANQGSEATYESGFVIDKFPISRPNLTFSTLTVSNMSPEDSSIYLCSVEVGYSNQPQHFGDGTRLSIL.

This clone appeared a single time. The chain uses TRBV11-3 and TRBJ2-3; D is unclear. Germline loops: CDR1 SGHNT, CDR2 YENEEA. This CDR3 has 13 amino acids. V gave up 3 bases and J gave up 3 bases, with 7 bases separating them. The CDR3 DNA sequence: TGTGCCAGCAGCTTCGCATCTACAGATACGCAGTATTTT. This gives the protein CASSFASTDTQYF.

The chain is built from TRBV2 and TRBJ2-3; D call uncertain. Trimming shortened V by 6 bases and J by 1 base, and 8 bases separated the two germline ends. The CDR3 covers 13 residues. The germline V gene encodes CDR1 SNHLY and CDR2 FYNNEI. In DNA form, the CDR3 reads TGTGCCAGCAGCCTGGAACGCACAGATACGCAGTATTTT. This codes for CASSLERTDTQYF.

The chain carries TRBV13 and TRBJ2-3; 15 positions match TRBD2. CDR1 is PRHDT, CDR2 FYEKMQ, per germline (reference sequence). The CDR3 runs 20 residues. After removal of 1 base from V and 5 bases from J, the junction contained 13 bases not matched to a gene. The CDR3 sequence: CASSLDTLGTSGRYGDTQYF. CDR3 bases: TGTGCCAGCAGCTTAGACACTCTCGGGACTAGCGGGAGGTATGGAGATACGCAGTATTTT.

This chain links TRBV7-9 with TRBJ2-3, with a tentative D call TRBD1 (6 bases). From germline, CDR1 is SEHNR and CDR2 FQNEAQ (reference sequence). The CDR3 contains 15 residues. Trimming shortened V by 4 bases and J by 6 bases, and 17 bases separated the two germline ends. The CDR3 DNA reads TGTGCCAGCAGCTCCAAGGCAGGGGAGCCGGATACGCAGTATTTT. Translating gives CASSSKAGEPDTQYF.

Concerning this clone itself: The same CDR3 can be traced to other DNA sequences in this sample. V gene TRBV7-9 combines with J gene TRBJ1-3; D not certain. The V end was cut by 5 bases, the J end by 0 bases, with 8 bases between. The CDR3 contains 14 residues. In germline, CDR1 is SEHNR, CDR2 FQNEAQ (reference sequence). CDR3 sequence reads: CASSPQSSGNTIYF. As DNA, the CDR3 is TGTGCCAGCAGCCCTCAGAGCTCTGGAAACACCATATATTTT. The variable domain in full, completed from reference TRBV7-9 and TRBJ1-3, reads DTGVSQNPRHKITKRGQNVTFRCDPISEHNRLYWYRQTLGQGPEFLTYFQNEAQLEKSRLLSDRFSAERPKGSFSTLEIQRTEQGDSAMYLCASSPQSSGNTIYFGEGSWLTVV.

In this sample, this clone turned up once. V and J are TRBV5-1 and TRBJ2-7; 8 nucleotides align to TRBD1. The junction had 7 bases not matched to a gene; V was cut back by 0 bases and J by 5 bases. The CDR3 totals 15 residues. CDR1 and CDR2 (germline): SGHRS, YFSETQ. The CDR3 region is CASSLALDRVNEQYF. CDR3 DNA sequence: TGCGCCAGCAGCTTGGCCTTGGACAGGGTGAACGAGCAGTACTTC.